This TCR beta chain was identified during a study of beta chain features in type 1 diabetes. Findings of the study overall: For type 1 diabetes patients, VDJ junctions showed fewer insertions and more deletions. Compared to healthy donors, patients appeared to have naive, central memory and Treg TCRB repertoires that were more alike. A potential PCR bias toward shorter templates would be equal in patient and control samples.

Remarks on this clone: Its antigen remains unidentified.

The sequenced template was cDNA made from the entire isolated RNA. Only in-frame clones appear in the TCRdb table, and some are missing; sequencing was by immunoSEQ multiplex PCR. This table has 350,000 to 450,000 clones, around 15% appearing once. Germline CDR1 is GTSNPN and CDR2 is SVGIG (reference sequence). The CDR3 is made up of 19 amino acids. With 4 bases clipped from V and 2 bases from J, the junction kept 16 bases outside the gene matches. Specimen: naive CD4+ T cells from blood. The sequence was obtained from a woman between 18 and 29 years old in good health. V gene TRBV30 combines with J gene TRBJ2-1; 11 positions match TRBD2. The CDR3 bases are TGTGCCTGGACCCCCCGGGACAGGTCACTAGCGGGAGCCTACAATGAGCAGTTCTTC. Residues: CAWTPRDRSLAGAYNEQFF.